This entry describes one T cell receptor beta chain. This sample was taken from a study of blood T cell repertoires in COVID-19. The wider study: COVID-19 samples from acute and convalescent phases originated in the United States, Italy and Spain.

TCRdb keeps only in-frame clones here, not all; method: immunoSEQ multiplex PCR. The table shows under 300,000 clones, with about nine tenths occurring only once. Participant-given clinical history determined each cohort assignment. V shed 4 bases, J shed 2 bases, and the junction held 4 bases outside the gene matches. Germline CDR1 and CDR2: SGHNT and YYREEE (reference sequence). This CDR3 region has 14 residues. This TCR derives from a woman aged 40 to 50 who had recovered from COVID-19. V gene TRBV5-4 combines with J gene TRBJ2-5; 8 bases are a match to TRBD1. Material for sequencing was PBMCs or T cells enriched from blood (not recorded which). The DNA for the CDR3 is TGTGCCAGCAGCAGGAACAGGGGGCAAGAGACCCAGTACTTC. Protein: CASSRNRGQETQYF.